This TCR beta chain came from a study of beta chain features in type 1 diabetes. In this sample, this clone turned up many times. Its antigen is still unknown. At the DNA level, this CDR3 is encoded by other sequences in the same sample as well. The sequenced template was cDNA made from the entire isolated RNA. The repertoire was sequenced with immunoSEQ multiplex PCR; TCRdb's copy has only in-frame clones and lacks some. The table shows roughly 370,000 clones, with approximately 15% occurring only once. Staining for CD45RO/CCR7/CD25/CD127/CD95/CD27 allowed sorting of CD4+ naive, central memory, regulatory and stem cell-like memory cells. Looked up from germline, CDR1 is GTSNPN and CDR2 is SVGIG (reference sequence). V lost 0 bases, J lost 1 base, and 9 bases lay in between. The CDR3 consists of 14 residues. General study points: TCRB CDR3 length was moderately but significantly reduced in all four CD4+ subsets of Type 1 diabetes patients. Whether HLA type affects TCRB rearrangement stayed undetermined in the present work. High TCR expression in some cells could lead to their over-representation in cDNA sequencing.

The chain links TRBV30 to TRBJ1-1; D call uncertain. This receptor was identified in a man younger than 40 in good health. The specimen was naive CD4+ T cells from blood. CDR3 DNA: TGTGCCTGGAGTGTGCCGAGAGGGAACACTGAAGCTTTCTTT. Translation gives CAWSVPRGNTEAFF.